The 22 T cell receptor beta chains below come from one sample, sequenced in a study of blood T cell repertoires in COVID-19 (dated by TCRdb to about 2020). Library preparation used the immunoSEQ multiplex PCR assay. TCRdb took over this immuneACCESS table, retaining in-frame rearrangements with V and J assigned. Such tables are incomplete; in checked studies, under half of the missing clones stem from an unresolved V gene, and the remainder is unexplained. This sample lists approximately 400,000 clones; 89% were detected once. 1% to 1.5% of the sample rests with the top ten. The sample consisted of peripheral blood. The receptors were gathered from a man in his forties with acute or convalescent COVID-19.

This clone was observed a single time. CDR3 amino acids: CASSYSNAAGELFF. CDR3 nucleotide sequence: TGTGCCAGCAGTTACTCGAACGCGGCCGGGGAGCTGTTTTTT. The chain joins TRBV6-5 to TRBJ2-2; D is unresolved. Germline V gene sequence: CDR1 MNHEY, CDR2 SVGAGI. The CDR3 covers 14 residues. Trimming removed 0 bases from V and 6 bases from J, with 8 bases in between.

This clone showed up just a few times. The chain employs TRBV6-5 and TRBJ2-3; TRBD2 matches at 11 bases. This CDR3 is built from 15 residues. Germline CDR1 and CDR2: MNHEY and SVGAGI. Trimming took 6 bases from V and 4 from J; bases not matched to a gene: 6. The CDR3 region is CASSILAGGPDTQYF. The CDR3 DNA is TGTGCCAGCAGCATTCTAGCGGGAGGACCAGATACGCAGTATTTT.

The chain combines TRBV3-1 (or the pseudogene TRBV3-2) with TRBJ1-3; D ambiguous. CDR3 length: 17 amino acids. Trimming stripped 0 bases from V and 1 base from J, with 13 bases between. The V gene's germline CDR1 is LGHDT and CDR2 YNNKEL (reference sequence). DNA of the CDR3: TGTGCCAGCAGCCAAGATCTAGGTGTTTCGTCTGGAAACACCATATATTTT. This sequence encodes CASSQDLGVSSGNTIYF.

This rearrangement joins TRBV7-3 to TRBJ2-1; TRBD2 matches at 8 bases. Trimming at V came to 0 bases and at J to 5 bases, leaving 6 bases not matched to a gene. The CDR3 consists of 16 residues. In germline, CDR1 is SGHTA, CDR2 FQGTGA. The CDR3, as DNA: TGTGCCAGCAGCTTAACTCGGGGGGGCATTAACAATGAGCAGTTCTTC. This encodes CASSLTRGGINNEQFF. Full variable domain (missing parts from reference TRBV7-3 and TRBJ2-1): GAGVSQTPSNKVTEKGKYVELRCDPISGHTALYWYRQSLGQGPEFLIYFQGTGAADDSGLPNDRFFAVRPEGSVSTLKIQRTERGDSAVYLCASSLTRGGINNEQFFGPGTRLTVL.

V and J are TRBV7-9 and TRBJ1-1; weak D call: TRBD1 (6 bases). The V end lost 7 bases, the J end lost 2 bases, and 14 bases lay between the germline ends. This CDR3 contains 14 residues. Germline CDR1 is SEHNR and CDR2 is FQNEAQ (reference sequence). CDR3 nucleotides: TGTGCCAGCACACTTCGGGACACAAACACTGAAGCTTTCTTT. It yields the protein CASTLRDTNTEAFF.

The V gene is TRBV28, the J gene TRBJ1-6; possibly TRBD1 for D (5 bases). The V gene lost 1 base and the J gene lost 2 bases, with 9 bases spanning the gap. The CDR3 is made up of 16 amino acids. CDR1 is MDHEN, CDR2 SYDVKM, per germline. The CDR3 here is CASSLYAQAYNSPLHF. In DNA form, the CDR3 reads TGTGCCAGCAGTTTATACGCACAGGCCTATAATTCACCCCTCCACTTT. Using reference TRBV28 and TRBJ1-6 for the parts outside the CDR3, the full variable domain is DVKVTQSSRYLVKRTGEKVFLECVQDMDHENMFWYRQDPGLGLRLIYFSYDVKMKEKGDIPEGYSVSREKKERFSLILESASTNQTSMYLCASSLYAQAYNSPLHFGNGTRLTVT.

The chain links TRBV15 to TRBJ1-6; D perhaps matches TRBD1 (5 bases). V was cut by 6 bases and J by 13 bases, with 16 bases left in between. The CDR3 has 13 amino acids. Per germline, CDR1 LNHNV and CDR2 YYDKDF (reference sequence). The CDR3 reads CATRGGGALPLHF. CDR3 bases: TGTGCCACCAGGGGCGGAGGGGCCCTCCCCCTCCACTTT.

The chain employs TRBV6-1 and TRBJ2-5, with 8 nucleotides matching TRBD2. The V and J ends lost 1 base and 2 bases, in that order; junction bases with no gene match: 9. Germline loops: CDR1 MNHNS, CDR2 SASEGT. The CDR3 has 17 residues. Written as DNA, the CDR3 is TGTGCCAGCAGTGAAGATGGTACTAGCGGAGGACAAGAGACCCAGTACTTC. Amino acid sequence: CASSEDGTSGGQETQYF.

J is TRBJ2-7 and V is TRBV7-8, with D tentatively TRBD2 (5 bases). The germline V and J ends were trimmed by 7 bases and 7 bases, with 17 bases remaining between them. This CDR3 has 13 residues. Per germline, CDR1 SGHVS and CDR2 FQNEAQ. CDR3 in DNA: TGTGCCAGCACCCCTCGAGGACTCGGAGAGCAGTACTTC. This encodes CASTPRGLGEQYF.

The chain joins TRBV9 to TRBJ2-3; no definite D call. V shed 3 bases and J shed 5 bases, with 7 bases lying between them. This CDR3 is 12 amino acids long. Germline V lookup: CDR1 SGDLS, CDR2 YYNGEE. The CDR3 loop reads CASSGEKDTQYF. The CDR3 bases are TGTGCCAGCAGCGGCGAGAAAGATACGCAGTATTTT.

The chain is built from TRBV3-1 (or the pseudogene TRBV3-2) and TRBJ1-6, with D possibly being TRBD1 (5 bases). The CDR3 covers 12 residues. Trimming stripped 3 bases from V and 10 bases from J, with 7 bases between. Germline assignment: CDR1 LGHDT and CDR2 YNNKEL (reference sequence). CDR3 sequence: CASSQGGSPLHF. The CDR3 bases are TGTGCCAGCAGCCAGGGGGGGTCACCCCTCCACTTT.

The J gene is TRBJ1-5, the V gene TRBV7-9; 9 bases are shared with TRBD1. The CDR3 is 16 amino acids. V lost 4 bases to trimming and J lost 3 bases; unmatched junction nucleotides: 7. The germline gives CDR1 SEHNR, CDR2 FQNEAQ (reference sequence). In DNA form, the CDR3 reads TGTGCCAGCAGCTCAGACAGGGACAGGGTCAATCAGCCCCAGCATTTT. Residues: CASSSDRDRVNQPQHF.

The chain uses TRBV28 and TRBJ1-2, with D tentatively TRBD1 (5 bases). Germline V gives CDR1 MDHEN, CDR2 SYDVKM. The CDR3 contains 14 residues. V lost 7 bases and J lost 6, with 18 bases in between. As DNA, the CDR3 is TGTGCCAGCACCCGGTGGGACGGGGGGAATGGCTACACCTTC. Protein product: CASTRWDGGNGYTF.

The chain recombines TRBV4-3 with TRBJ1-6; D perhaps matches TRBD1 (5 bases). The CDR3 consists of 15 residues. Germline V gene lookup returns CDR1 LGHNA and CDR2 YSLEER. Trimming took 1 base from V and 13 from J, leaving 17 bases between them. The CDR3 DNA follows: TGCGCCAGCAGCCAAGTTCACAGTGGTGGGGGGCCCCTCCACTTT. Its protein product is CASSQVHSGGGPLHF.

V gene TRBV11-2 combines with J gene TRBJ2-7, with D possibly being TRBD1 (6 bases). V was shortened by 5 bases and J by 5 bases, with 16 bases between the two germline ends. The length of the CDR3 is 14 residues. Per germline, CDR1 SGHAT and CDR2 FQNNGV. CDR3 coding DNA: TGTGCCAGCAGCGAAGGACAGACCCGTCACGAGCAGTACTTC. Its translation is CASSEGQTRHEQYF.

The chain joins TRBV21-1 to TRBJ2-3; the table's TRBD2 call for D was not verified on the DNA. TRBV21-1 is a documented pseudogene. This CDR3 spans 19 amino acids. The CDR3 bases are TGTGCCAGCAGCAAAGCCGGTCTAGCGGGAGCCCTTAGCACAGATACGCAGTATTTT. Protein: CASSKAGLAGALSTDTQYF.

This chain joins TRBV11-1 and TRBJ2-5; 7 bases map to TRBD1. Germline V gene sequence: CDR1 SGHAT, CDR2 FQDESV (reference sequence). J was trimmed by 2 bases and V by 5 bases; bases with no gene match: 2. The length of the CDR3 is 13 residues. Written as DNA, the CDR3 is TGTGCCAGCAGCCGGGACAGACAAGAGACCCAGTACTTC. It is translated as CASSRDRQETQYF.

The chain is built from TRBV5-1 and TRBJ1-1; 11 bases match TRBD1. The CDR3 loop spans 14 amino acids. J lost 6 bases, V lost 3 bases, and 4 bases had no gene match. Per germline, CDR1 SGHRS and CDR2 YFSETQ. The CDR3 DNA sequence: TGCGCCAGCAGCTCGGACAGGGGGCTCTCTGAAGCTTTCTTT. Its protein product is CASSSDRGLSEAFF.

The chain joins TRBV20-1 to TRBJ1-5; TRBD1 might be the D (5 bases). Germline V gene sequence: CDR1 DFQATT, CDR2 SNEGSKA (reference sequence). The length of the CDR3 is 14 residues. V was shortened by 3 bases and J by 0 bases, with 9 bases between the two germline ends. The CDR3 DNA reads TGCAGTGCTAGTTCAGGGTTTAGCAATCAGCCCCAGCATTTT. It encodes CSASSGFSNQPQHF.

In its sample, this clone was seen a few times. The V gene is TRBV10-1, the J gene TRBJ1-3; TRBD1 agrees at 8 bases. The V and J ends lost 2 bases and 0 bases, in that order; junction bases with no gene match: 18. From germline, CDR1 is WNHNN and CDR2 SYGVQD (reference sequence). CDR3 size: 21 residues. CDR3 bases: TGCGCCAGCAGTGAGAGGAAGAAGAAAGTGGCAGGGGGCCTCTCTGGAAACACCATATATTTT. Translation: CASSERKKKVAGGLSGNTIYF.

The chain is built from TRBV20-1 and TRBJ1-4; unclear D gene. This CDR3 comprises 11 residues. The germline V gene encodes CDR1 DFQATT and CDR2 SNEGSKA (reference sequence). The chain's CDR3 is CSGGTNEKLFF. The CDR3 bases are TGCAGCGGCGGGACTAATGAAAAACTGTTTTTT.

The chain uses TRBV30 and TRBJ1-3; weak D call: TRBD1 (6 bases). Germline CDR1 is GTSNPN and CDR2 is SVGIG (reference sequence). This CDR3 region has 14 residues. Written as DNA, the CDR3 is TGTGTGCTTACAGGGAGCCGTTCCGGAAACACCATATATTTT. Protein: CVLTGSRSGNTIYF.